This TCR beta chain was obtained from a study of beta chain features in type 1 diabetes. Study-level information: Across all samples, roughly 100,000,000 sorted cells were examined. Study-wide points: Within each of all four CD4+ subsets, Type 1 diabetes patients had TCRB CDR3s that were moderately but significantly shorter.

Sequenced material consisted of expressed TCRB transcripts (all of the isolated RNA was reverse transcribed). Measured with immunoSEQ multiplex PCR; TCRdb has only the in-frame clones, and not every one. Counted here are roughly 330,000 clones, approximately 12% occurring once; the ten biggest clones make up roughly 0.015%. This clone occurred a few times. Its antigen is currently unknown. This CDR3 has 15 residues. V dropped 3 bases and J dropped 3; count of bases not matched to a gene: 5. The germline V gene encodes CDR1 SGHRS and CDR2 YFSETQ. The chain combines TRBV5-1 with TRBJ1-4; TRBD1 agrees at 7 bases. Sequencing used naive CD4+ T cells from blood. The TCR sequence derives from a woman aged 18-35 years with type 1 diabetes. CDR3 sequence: CASSSSGTANEKLFF. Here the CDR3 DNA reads TGCGCCAGCAGCTCCTCCGGGACAGCTAATGAAAAACTGTTTTTT.